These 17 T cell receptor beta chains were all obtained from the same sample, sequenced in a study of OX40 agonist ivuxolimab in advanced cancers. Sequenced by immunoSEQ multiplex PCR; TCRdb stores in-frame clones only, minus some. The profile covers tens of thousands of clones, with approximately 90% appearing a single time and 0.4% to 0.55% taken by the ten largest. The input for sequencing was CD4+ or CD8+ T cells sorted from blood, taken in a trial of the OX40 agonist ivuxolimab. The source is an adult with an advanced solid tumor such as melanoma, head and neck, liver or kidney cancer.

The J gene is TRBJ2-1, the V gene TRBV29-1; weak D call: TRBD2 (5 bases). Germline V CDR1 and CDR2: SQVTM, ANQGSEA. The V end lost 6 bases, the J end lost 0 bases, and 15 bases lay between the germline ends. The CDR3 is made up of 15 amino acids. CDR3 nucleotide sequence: TGCAGCGTGGACTCCAGCCTTAGCTCCTACAATGAGCAGTTCTTC. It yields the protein CSVDSSLSSYNEQFF.

This CDR3 reads CASSMGDGLNTEAFF. DNA for the CDR3: TGTGCCAGTAGTATGGGGGACGGCTTGAACACTGAAGCTTTCTTT. V is TRBV19 and J is TRBJ1-1, with TRBD1 as a possible D gene (5 bases). CDR1 and CDR2 from the germline V gene are LNHDA and SQIVND (reference sequence). This CDR3 contains 15 residues. The V end lost 3 bases, the J end lost 0 bases, and 11 bases lay between the germline ends.

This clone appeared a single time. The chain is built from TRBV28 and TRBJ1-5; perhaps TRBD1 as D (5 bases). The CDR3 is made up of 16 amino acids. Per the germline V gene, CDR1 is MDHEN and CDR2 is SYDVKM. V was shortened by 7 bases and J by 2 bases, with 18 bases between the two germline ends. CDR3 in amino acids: CASTQGGAGGNQPQHF. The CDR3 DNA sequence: TGTGCCAGCACTCAAGGAGGGGCAGGAGGCAATCAGCCCCAGCATTTT. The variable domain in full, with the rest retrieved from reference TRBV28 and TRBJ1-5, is DVKVTQSSRYLVKRTGEKVFLECVQDMDHENMFWYRQDPGLGLRLIYFSYDVKMKEKGDIPEGYSVSREKKERFSLILESASTNQTSMYLCASTQGGAGGNQPQHFGDGTRLSIL.

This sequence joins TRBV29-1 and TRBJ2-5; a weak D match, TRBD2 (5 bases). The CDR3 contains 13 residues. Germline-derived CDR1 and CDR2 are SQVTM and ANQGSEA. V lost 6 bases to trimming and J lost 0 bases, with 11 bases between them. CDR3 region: CSVERRDQETQYF. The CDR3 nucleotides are TGCAGCGTGGAACGGCGGGACCAAGAGACCCAGTACTTC.

The CDR3 sequence: CASADRVEKLFF. The CDR3 nucleotides are TGTGCCAGCGCGGACAGGGTGGAAAAACTGTTTTTT. This rearrangement joins TRBV18 to TRBJ1-4; TRBD1 agrees at 8 bases. Germline V gene sequence: CDR1 KGHSH, CDR2 LQKENI. J gave up 8 bases and V 8 bases, and 4 bases lay outside the gene matches. This CDR3 has 12 amino acids.

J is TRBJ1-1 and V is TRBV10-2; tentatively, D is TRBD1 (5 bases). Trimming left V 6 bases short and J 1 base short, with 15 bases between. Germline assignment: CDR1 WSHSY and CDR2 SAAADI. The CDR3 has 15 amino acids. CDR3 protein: CASSALGRKNTEAFF. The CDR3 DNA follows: TGCGCCAGCAGCGCCCTGGGACGGAAGAACACTGAAGCTTTCTTT.

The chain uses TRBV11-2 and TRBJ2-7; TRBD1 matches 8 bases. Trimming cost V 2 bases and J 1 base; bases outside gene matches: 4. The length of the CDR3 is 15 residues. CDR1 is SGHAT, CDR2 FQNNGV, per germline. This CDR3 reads CASSLKGQASYEQYF. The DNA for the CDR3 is TGTGCCAGCAGCTTAAAGGGACAGGCATCCTACGAGCAGTACTTC. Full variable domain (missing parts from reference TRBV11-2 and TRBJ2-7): EAGVAQSPRYKIIEKRQSVAFWCNPISGHATLYWYQQILGQGPKLLIQFQNNGVVDDSQLPKDRFSAERLKGVDSTLKIQPAKLEDSAVYLCASSLKGQASYEQYFGPGTRLTVT.

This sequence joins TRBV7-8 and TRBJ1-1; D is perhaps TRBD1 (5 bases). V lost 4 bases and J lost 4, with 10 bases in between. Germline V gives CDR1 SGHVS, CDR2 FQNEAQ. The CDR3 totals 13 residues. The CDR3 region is CASSYEGTTEAFF. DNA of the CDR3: TGTGCCAGCAGCTACGAAGGGACCACTGAAGCTTTCTTT.

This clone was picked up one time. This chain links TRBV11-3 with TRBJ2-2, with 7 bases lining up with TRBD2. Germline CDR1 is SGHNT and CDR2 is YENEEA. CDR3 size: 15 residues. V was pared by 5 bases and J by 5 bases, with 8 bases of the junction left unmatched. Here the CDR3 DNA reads TGTGCCAGCAGCGTCGGGGGGAGGGAGACCGGGGAGCTGTTTTTT. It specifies CASSVGGRETGELFF.

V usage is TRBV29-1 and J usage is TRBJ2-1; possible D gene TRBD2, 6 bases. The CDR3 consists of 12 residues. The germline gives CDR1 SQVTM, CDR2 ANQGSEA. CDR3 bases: TGCAGTGCGACTAGAGGCCCCAATGAGCAGTTCTTC. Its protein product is CSATRGPNEQFF.

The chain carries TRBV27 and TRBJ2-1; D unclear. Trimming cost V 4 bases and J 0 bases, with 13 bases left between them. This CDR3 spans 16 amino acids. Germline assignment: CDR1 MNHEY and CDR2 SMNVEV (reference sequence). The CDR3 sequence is CASSSLSTSSYNEQFF. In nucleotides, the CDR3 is TGTGCCAGCAGTTCCTTGAGCACGAGCTCCTACAATGAGCAGTTCTTC.

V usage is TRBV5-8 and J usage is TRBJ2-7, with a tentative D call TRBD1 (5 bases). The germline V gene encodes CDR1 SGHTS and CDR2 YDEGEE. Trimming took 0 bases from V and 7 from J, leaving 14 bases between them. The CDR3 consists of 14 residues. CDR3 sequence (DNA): TGTGCCAGCAGCTTGGGACAGCCACTCGGGGAGCAGTACTTC. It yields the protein CASSLGQPLGEQYF.

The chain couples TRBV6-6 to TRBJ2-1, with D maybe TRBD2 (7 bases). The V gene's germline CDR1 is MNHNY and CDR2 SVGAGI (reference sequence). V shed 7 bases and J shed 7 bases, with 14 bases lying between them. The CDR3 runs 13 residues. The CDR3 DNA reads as TGTGCCAGCATCTGGGGGGGCGAAAATGAGCAGTTCTTC. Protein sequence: CASIWGGENEQFF.

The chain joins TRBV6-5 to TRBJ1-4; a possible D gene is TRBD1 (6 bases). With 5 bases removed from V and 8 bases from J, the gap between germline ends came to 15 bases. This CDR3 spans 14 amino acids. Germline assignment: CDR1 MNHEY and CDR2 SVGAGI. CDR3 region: CASSQLGAGEKLFF. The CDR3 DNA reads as TGTGCCAGCAGTCAGCTGGGGGCCGGGGAAAAACTGTTTTTT.

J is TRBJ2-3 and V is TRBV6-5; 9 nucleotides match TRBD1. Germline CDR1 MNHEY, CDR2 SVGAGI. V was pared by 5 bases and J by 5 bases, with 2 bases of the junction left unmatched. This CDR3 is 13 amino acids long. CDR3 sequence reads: CASSTGGGDTQYF. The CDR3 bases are TGTGCCAGCAGTACAGGGGGCGGAGATACGCAGTATTTT.

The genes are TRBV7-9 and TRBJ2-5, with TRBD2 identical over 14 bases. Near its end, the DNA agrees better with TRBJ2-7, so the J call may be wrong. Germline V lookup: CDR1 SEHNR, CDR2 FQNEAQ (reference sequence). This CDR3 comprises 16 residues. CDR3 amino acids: CASSLPRLAGGLEQYF. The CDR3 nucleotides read TGTGCCAGCAGCTTACCCCGACTAGCGGGAGGGCTCGAGCAGTACTTC.

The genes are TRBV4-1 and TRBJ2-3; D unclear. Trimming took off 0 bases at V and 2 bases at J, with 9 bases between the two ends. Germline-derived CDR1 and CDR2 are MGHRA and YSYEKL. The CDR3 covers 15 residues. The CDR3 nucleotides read TGCGCCAGCAGCCAAGATGGTTATAACACAGATACGCAGTATTTT. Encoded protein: CASSQDGYNTDTQYF.